The 18 T cell receptor beta chains presented below share a single source sample, sequenced in a study of regulatory T cells in long-lasting Graves disease. With iRepertoire HTBI primers and Arm-PCR of CDR3 regions, TCR beta libraries were built. TCRdb re-analysed the multiplex PCR reads in MiXCR, keeping a single row per CDR3 protein. The table includes around 420,000 distinct CDR3 sequences, 15% detected once. The time point: newly diagnosed GD, antithyroid drugs for less than 3 months. PBMC-derived RNA was used for the TCR library. A further study also used this sample, focusing on T cells in Graves' hyperthyroidism and ophthalmopathy.

The sequencing here drew on peripheral blood mononuclear cells (PBMCs), taken at new diagnosis, from a patient treated with antithyroid drugs. These receptors all stem from a woman in her 40s with Graves disease.

The chain joins TRBV2 to TRBJ2-5; 11 nucleotides match TRBD2. The V and J ends lost 5 bases and 1 base, in that order; junction bases with no gene match: 3. This CDR3 has 15 amino acids. Germline CDR1 is SNHLY and CDR2 is FYNNEI. The CDR3 sequence: CASSSTSGSQETQYF. DNA of the CDR3: TGTGCCAGCAGTTCTACTAGCGGGAGCCAAGAGACCCAGTACTTC.

The CDR3 coding sequence is TGTGCCATCAGTGAGTCGCTGGAGAACAATGAGCAGTTCTTC. Translation gives CAISESLENNEQFF. J is TRBJ2-1 and V is TRBV10-3; D gene ambiguous. CDR3 length equals 14 residues. Trimming removed 0 bases from V and 5 bases from J, with 8 bases in between. Germline CDR1 is ENHRY and CDR2 is SYGVKD.

On this clonotype: Since a much larger clone is just one base distant, this may be a read error. The V call is TRBV6-1, the J call TRBJ1-2; no firm D call. Germline-derived CDR1 and CDR2 are MNHNS and SASEGT. V dropped 5 bases and J dropped 5 bases, with 9 bases sitting between them. The CDR3 is 12 amino acids. CDR3 in amino acids: CASSTCGYGYTF. In DNA form, the CDR3 reads TGTGCCAGCAGTACATGCGGTTATGGCTACACCTTC.

There are many counts of this clonotype. The V and J genes are TRBV12-3 or TRBV12-4 and TRBJ2-7; 8 bases fit TRBD2. The CDR3 runs 13 residues. The trim removed 7 bases at V and 6 bases at J, leaving 8 bases unmatched. The CDR3 spells CASTLAGISEQYF. The DNA for the CDR3 is TGTGCCAGCACCTTAGCGGGGATCAGCGAGCAGTACTTC.

The chain recombines TRBV3-1 with TRBJ1-2; D is ambiguous. V lost 3 bases, J lost 8 bases, and 13 bases lay in between. Germline-derived CDR1 and CDR2 are LGHDT and YNNKEL (reference sequence). The CDR3 has 13 residues. Written as DNA, the CDR3 is TGTGCCAGCAGCCACCGCACACCAATCGGCTACACCTTC. It yields the protein CASSHRTPIGYTF.

This clonotype showed up many times. The chain combines TRBV12-3 or TRBV12-4 with TRBJ1-3; 7 nucleotides match TRBD1. The V segment lost 6 bases and the J segment 2 bases; nucleotides outside the gene matches: 7. The CDR3 loop spans 15 amino acids. CDR3 amino acids: CASSLTGSTGNTIYF. CDR3 in DNA: TGTGCCAGCAGCTTGACAGGGTCCACTGGAAACACCATATATTTT.

This clonotype was counted at least ten times. The chain combines TRBV6-2 or TRBV6-3 with TRBJ2-3; TRBD2 might be the D (5 bases). V gave up 2 bases and J gave up 11 bases, with 20 bases separating them. The CDR3 extends over 15 amino acids. The germline gives CDR1 MNHEY, CDR2 SVGEGT. This CDR3 is CASSYPGSMGRKQYF. The CDR3 DNA reads TGTGCCAGCAGTTACCCCGGCTCGATGGGGAGAAAGCAGTATTTT.

This clonotype was recorded a few times. At one end, the junction sequence differs from germline, possibly due to a read error. The chain employs TRBV24-1 and TRBJ2-1, with D perhaps TRBD1 (6 bases). CDR3 length: 16 amino acids. CDR1 is KGHDR, CDR2 SFDVKD, per germline. The CDR3 here is CTTSDLGRGISNEQFF. For the CDR3, the DNA is TGTACCACCAGTGATTTGGGAAGGGGGATAAGCAATGAGCAGTTCTTC.

In its sample, this clonotype was seen many times. The chain employs TRBV12-3 or TRBV12-4 and TRBJ1-5; 8 bases fit TRBD1. Trimming took 5 bases from V and 3 from J; bases not matched to a gene: 3. The CDR3 has 14 residues. The CDR3 protein is CASSPQGDNQPQHF. The CDR3 nucleotides read TGTGCCAGCAGTCCACAGGGGGACAATCAGCCCCAGCATTTT.

Turning to this clonotype: One end of the junction does not line up with germline, which may come from a read error. The chain joins TRBV19 to TRBJ2-2, with 10 bases lining up with TRBD2. Germline V gene sequence: CDR1 LNHDA, CDR2 SQIVND (reference sequence). The CDR3 is made up of 16 amino acids. The CDR3 DNA sequence: TGTGCCATTAGTATAAATCTAGCGGGAGTCGACGGGGAGCTGTTTTTT. This translates into CAISINLAGVDGELFF. Drawing the rest from reference TRBV19 and TRBJ2-2, the complete variable domain is DGGITQSPKYLFRKEGQNVTLSCEQNLNHDAMYWYRQDPGQGLRLIYYSQIVNDFQKGDIAEGYSVSREKKESFPLTVTSAQKNPTAFYLCAISINLAGVDGELFFGEGSRLTVL.

This clonotype came up many times. The gene calls are TRBV7-6 and TRBJ2-7; D uncertain. Trimming removed 3 bases from V and 4 bases from J, with 10 bases in between. There are 13 residues in the CDR3. Germline V gives CDR1 SGHVS, CDR2 FNYEAQ. Written as DNA, the CDR3 is TGTGCCAGCAGCTTGACCAAGAGGTACGAGCAGTACTTC. This gives the protein CASSLTKRYEQYF.

This clonotype was observed a single time. The chain uses TRBV27 and TRBJ2-3; 10 bases align to TRBD2. V shed 4 bases and J 2 bases; nucleotides not matched to a gene: 3. CDR3 size: 15 residues. The germline V gene has CDR1 MNHEY and CDR2 SMNVEV (reference sequence). The CDR3 DNA sequence: TGTGCCAGCAGTTATACTAGCGGGACCACAGATACGCAGTATTTT. Its protein product is CASSYTSGTTDTQYF.

This clonotype has at least ten counts. The rearrangement uses TRBV5-1 and TRBJ2-5, with 7 bases matching TRBD1. CDR3 length equals 16 residues. Germline V gene sequence: CDR1 SGHRS, CDR2 YFSETQ. Unmatched junction bases numbered 10, after V lost 4 bases and J lost 1 base. CDR3 residues: CASSPMRTGSQETQYF. The CDR3 nucleotides read TGCGCCAGCAGCCCGATGAGGACAGGAAGCCAAGAGACCCAGTACTTC. The full variable domain, its missing parts supplied by reference TRBV5-1 and TRBJ2-5, is KAGVTQTPRYLIKTRGQQVTLSCSPISGHRSVSWYQQTPGQGLQFLFEYFSETQRNKGNFPGRFSGRQFSNSRSEMNVSTLELGDSALYLCASSPMRTGSQETQYFGPGTRLLVL.

A word on this clonotype: This may arise from a read error, as a much more abundant clone is one base away. Here the CDR3 DNA reads TGTGCCAGCAGCCACGACAGGGTAAAGGAGACCCAGTACTTC. The encoded protein is CASSHDRVKETQYF. The V gene is TRBV7-9, the J gene TRBJ2-5, with 7 positions matching TRBD1. CDR3 length: 14 residues. V lost 5 bases, J lost 5 bases, and 8 bases stayed unmatched. The germline V gene has CDR1 SEHNR and CDR2 FQNEAQ (reference sequence).

With regard to this clonotype: Relative to the germline gene, one junction end is altered; a read error may explain this. The chain joins TRBV9 to TRBJ2-5; D uncertain. This CDR3 is 13 amino acids long. Looked up from germline, CDR1 is SGDLS and CDR2 is YYNGEE. The CDR3: CASSVAAQGTQYF. CDR3 bases: TGTGCCAGCAGCGTAGCCGCACAAGGGACCCAGTACTTC. Combining the CDR3 with reference TRBV9 and TRBJ2-5 gives the whole variable domain DSGVTQTPKHLITATGQRVTLRCSPRSGDLSVYWYQQSLDQGLQFLIQYYNGEERAKGNILERFSAQQFPDLHSELNLSSLELGDSALYFCASSVAAQGTQYFGPGTRLLVL.

There are a few counts of this clonotype. The V gene is TRBV9, the J gene TRBJ2-1, with 8 bases that match TRBD1. The V gene end was trimmed by 7 bases and the J gene end by 7 bases; junction bases not matched to a gene: 22. The CDR3 covers 18 residues. From germline, CDR1 is SGDLS and CDR2 YYNGEE. The DNA of the CDR3 is TGTGCCAGCTCCAGCGATCTAGGATTGGACAGGGTGACGAATGAGCAGTTCTTC. It codes for CASSSDLGLDRVTNEQFF.

In its sample, this clonotype was seen many times. The V and J genes are TRBV6-2 or TRBV6-3 and TRBJ2-7; D might be TRBD1 or TRBD2, each matching 5 bases. The V end was cut by 2 bases, the J end by 5 bases, with 7 bases between. The CDR3 is 12 residues long. Germline CDR1 is MNHEY and CDR2 is SVGEGT. CDR3 amino acids: CASSYGGNEQYF. CDR3 coding DNA: TGTGCCAGCAGTTACGGGGGTAACGAGCAGTACTTC.

The genes are TRBV12-3 or TRBV12-4 and TRBJ2-2; the D is unclear. The CDR3 length is 11 residues. V dropped 7 bases and J dropped 8 bases, with 8 bases sitting between them. The CDR3 spells CASTKTGELFF. The CDR3 DNA reads as TGTGCCAGCACTAAGACAGGGGAGCTGTTTTTT.